The source of this TCR beta chain is a study of T cell responses to AZD1222 COVID-19 vaccine. Trimming removed 3 bases from V and 4 bases from J, with 4 bases in between. CDR3 length: 12 residues. As concerns this clone: Its antigen is as yet unknown.

Assay used: immunoSEQ multiplex PCR; TCRdb lists only in-frame clones, some missing. The profile covers approximately 180,000 clones, with about 93% appearing a single time and about 1% taken by the ten largest. Regarding the study as a whole: AZD1222 recipients seropositive at baseline numbered only 5 to 7. In a largely white British group with more females than males, clonal diversity was possibly underestimated. Regions 160-218 and 743-854 dominated among vaccine-associated CD4 TCRs spanning spike.

This clonotype was sampled from an adult who received the MenACWY meningococcal vaccine as a control. The input for sequencing was peripheral blood, taken 28 days after the second dose of the MenACWY control vaccine. The rearrangement joins TRBV12-3 or TRBV12-4 to TRBJ2-1; D uncertain. CDR3 in DNA: TGTGCCAGCAGTTTGGTATACAATGAGCAGTTCTTC. It codes for CASSLVYNEQFF.